This note documents a single T cell receptor beta chain sequence. The antigen remains unidentified. These data belong to a study of shared clonotypes between healthy human individuals. Naive-designated CD8 cells lacked CD45RO, were positively enriched for CCR7, and omitted terminally differentiated effector memory CD45RA+ cells. V was shortened by 2 bases and J by 1 base, with 12 bases between the two germline ends. The length of the CDR3 is 15 residues. CDR1 SEHNR and CDR2 FQNEAQ come from the germline V gene (reference sequence). Study-wide findings and caveats: Naive subsets tended to show greater estimated richness than memory subsets. Represented diversity, genetic and exposure-history alike, was limited by few donors.

At a deep level, the assay was run. Authors' processing steps: Quality scores were absent from the junction-only immunoSEQ sequences, so filtering differed. Clones were read by immunoSEQ multiplex PCR, and TCRdb kept only the in-frame ones, dropping some. For V, J and clone size, that table is used; D and trimming come from the DNA. The sample has roughly 890,000 clones; 80% to 95% are singletons. The sample consisted of naive CD8+ T cells sorted from blood. The chain uses TRBV7-9 and TRBJ2-7; D remains unclear. The clonotype comes from a man aged 25 to 40 in good health. The CDR3 nucleotides are TGTGCCAGCAGCTTATCCGGTATCCTATCCTACGAGCAGTACTTC. Translating it yields CASSLSGILSYEQYF.